This entry features one TCR beta chain sequence. Healthy bone marrow donors made up the cohort. Use of 60 Vbeta and 13 Jbeta primers characterized the PCR. The method was immunoSEQ multiplex PCR; TCRdb's version includes in-frame clones alone and lacks a portion of them. This sample has roughly 130,000 clones; about 70% occur once, and the top ten carry 2.1%. This specimen belongs to a study of cytomegalovirus exposure and HLA in healthy donors. Germline values: CDR1 MNHEY, CDR2 SVGAGI. The CDR3 is 14 amino acids. V lost 2 bases to trimming and J lost 6 bases; unmatched junction nucleotides: 2. The TCR was taken from a woman in her thirties or forties in good health and CMV-seropositive. The sequenced material came from PBMCs. The genes are TRBV6-5 and TRBJ2-2; TRBD1 agrees at 8 bases. In DNA form, the CDR3 reads TGTGCCAGCAGTTACGACAGGGGCCCCGGGGAGCTGTTTTTT. Residues: CASSYDRGPGELFF.